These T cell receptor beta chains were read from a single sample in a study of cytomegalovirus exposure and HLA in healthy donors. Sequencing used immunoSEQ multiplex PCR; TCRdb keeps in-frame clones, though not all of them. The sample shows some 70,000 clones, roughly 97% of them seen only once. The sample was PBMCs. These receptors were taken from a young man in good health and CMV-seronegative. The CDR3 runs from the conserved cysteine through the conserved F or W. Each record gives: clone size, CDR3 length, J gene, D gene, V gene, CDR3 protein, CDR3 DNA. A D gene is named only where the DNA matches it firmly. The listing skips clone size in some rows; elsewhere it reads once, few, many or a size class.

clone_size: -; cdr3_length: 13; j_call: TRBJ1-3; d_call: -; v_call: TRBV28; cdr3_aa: CASIGYPGNTIYF; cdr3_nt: TGTGCCAGCATCGGGTATCCTGGAAACACCATATATTTT
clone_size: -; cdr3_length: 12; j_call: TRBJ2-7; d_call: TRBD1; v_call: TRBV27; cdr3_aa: CASRKQGYEQYF; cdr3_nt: TGTGCCAGCAGAAAACAGGGGTACGAGCAGTACTTC
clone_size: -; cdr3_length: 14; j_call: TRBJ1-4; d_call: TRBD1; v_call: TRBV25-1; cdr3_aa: CASSGDRTNEKLFF; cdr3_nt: TGTGCCAGCAGCGGGGACAGGACTAATGAAAAACTGTTTTTT
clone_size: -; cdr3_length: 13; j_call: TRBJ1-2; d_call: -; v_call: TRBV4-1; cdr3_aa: CASSQGLPYGYTF; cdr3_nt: TGCGCCAGCAGCCAGGGCCTGCCCTATGGCTACACCTTC
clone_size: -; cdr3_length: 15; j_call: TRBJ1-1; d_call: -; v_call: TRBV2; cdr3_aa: CASSEALLRLAEAFF; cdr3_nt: TGTGCCAGCAGTGAAGCGCTTCTGCGGCTCGCTGAAGCTTTCTTT
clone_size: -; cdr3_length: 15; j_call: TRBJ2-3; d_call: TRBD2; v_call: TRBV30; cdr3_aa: CAWRGLARNTDTQYF; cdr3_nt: TGTGCCTGGAGGGGACTAGCGAGAAACACAGATACGCAGTATTTT
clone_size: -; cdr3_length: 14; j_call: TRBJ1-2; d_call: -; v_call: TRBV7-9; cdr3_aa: CASSLGSGGFGYTF; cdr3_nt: TGTGCCAGCAGCTTAGGCAGCGGCGGGTTTGGCTACACCTTC
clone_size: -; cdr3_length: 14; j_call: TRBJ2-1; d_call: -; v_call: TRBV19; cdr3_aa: CASSDQGVYNEQFF; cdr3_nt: TGTGCCAGTAGTGACCAGGGTGTGTACAATGAGCAGTTCTTC
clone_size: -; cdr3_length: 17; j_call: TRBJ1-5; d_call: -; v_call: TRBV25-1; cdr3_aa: CASSEILLGESNQPQHF; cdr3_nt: TGTGCCAGCAGTGAAATTCTGCTCGGGGAGAGCAATCAGCCCCAGCATTTT
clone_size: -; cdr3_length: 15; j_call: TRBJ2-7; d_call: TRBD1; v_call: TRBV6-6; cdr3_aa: CASSLWGTEYYEQYF; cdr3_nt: TGTGCCAGCAGTTTGTGGGGGACAGAATACTACGAGCAGTACTTC
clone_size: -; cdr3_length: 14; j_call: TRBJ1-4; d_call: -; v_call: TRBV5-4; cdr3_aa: CASSLGSANEKLFF; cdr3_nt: TGTGCCAGCAGCTTGGGCAGCGCTAATGAAAAACTGTTTTTT
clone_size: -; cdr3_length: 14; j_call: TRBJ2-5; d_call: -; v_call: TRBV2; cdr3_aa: CASSRWASVETQYF; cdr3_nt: TGTGCCAGCTCACGATGGGCTAGCGTAGAGACCCAGTACTTC
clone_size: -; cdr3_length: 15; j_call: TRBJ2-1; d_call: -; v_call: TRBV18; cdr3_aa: CASSPQDSSYNEQFF; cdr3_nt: TGTGCCAGCTCACCACAAGATAGCTCCTACAATGAGCAGTTCTTC
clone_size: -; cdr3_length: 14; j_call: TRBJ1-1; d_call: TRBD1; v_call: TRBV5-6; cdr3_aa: CASSLLQGDTEAFF; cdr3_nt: TGTGCCAGCAGCTTGTTACAGGGGGACACTGAAGCTTTCTTT
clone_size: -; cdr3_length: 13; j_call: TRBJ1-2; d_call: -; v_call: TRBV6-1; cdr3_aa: CASSEELAGGYTF; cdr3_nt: TGTGCCAGCAGTGAAGAACTAGCAGGAGGCTACACCTTC
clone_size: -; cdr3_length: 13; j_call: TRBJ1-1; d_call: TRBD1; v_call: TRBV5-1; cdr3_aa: CASSLATGGEAFF; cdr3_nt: TGCGCCAGCAGCTTGGCGACAGGGGGCGAAGCTTTCTTT
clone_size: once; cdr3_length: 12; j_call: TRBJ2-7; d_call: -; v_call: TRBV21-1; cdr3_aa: CASRLTAGEQYF; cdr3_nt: TGTGCCAGCCGCTTGACAGCAGGGGAGCAGTACTTC
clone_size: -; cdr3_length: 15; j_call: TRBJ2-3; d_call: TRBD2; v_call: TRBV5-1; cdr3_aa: CASSALGTSDDTQYF; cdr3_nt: TGCGCCAGCAGCGCCTTGGGGACTAGCGACGATACGCAGTATTTT
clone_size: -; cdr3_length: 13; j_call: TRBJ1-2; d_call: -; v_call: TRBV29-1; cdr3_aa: CSVGLSEMYGYTF; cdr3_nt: TGCAGCGTTGGTCTTAGCGAGATGTACGGCTACACCTTC
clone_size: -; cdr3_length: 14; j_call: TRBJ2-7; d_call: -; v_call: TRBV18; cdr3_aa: CASSPQSDTYEQYF; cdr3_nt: TGTGCCAGCTCACCACAAAGCGATACCTACGAGCAGTACTTC
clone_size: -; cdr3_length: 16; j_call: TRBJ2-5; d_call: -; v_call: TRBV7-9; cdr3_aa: CASSPTTGDGQETQYF; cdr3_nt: TGTGCCAGCAGCCCCACCACGGGGGATGGGCAAGAGACCCAGTACTTC
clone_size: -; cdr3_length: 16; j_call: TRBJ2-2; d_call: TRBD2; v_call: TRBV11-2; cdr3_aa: CASSFGLAGNTGELFF; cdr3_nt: TGTGCCAGCAGCTTCGGACTAGCGGGAAACACCGGGGAGCTGTTTTTT
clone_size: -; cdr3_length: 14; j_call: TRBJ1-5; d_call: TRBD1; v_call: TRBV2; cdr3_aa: CASGLDRGDQPQHF; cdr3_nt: TGTGCCAGCGGTCTTGACAGGGGAGATCAGCCCCAGCATTTT
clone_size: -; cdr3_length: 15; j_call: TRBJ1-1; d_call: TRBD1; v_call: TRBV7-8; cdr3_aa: CASSTSDRAVTEAFF; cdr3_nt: TGTGCCAGCAGCACCTCGGACAGGGCGGTCACTGAAGCTTTCTTT
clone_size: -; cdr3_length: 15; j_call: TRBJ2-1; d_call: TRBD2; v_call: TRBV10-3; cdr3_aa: CAASSGTGSYNEQFF; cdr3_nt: TGTGCCGCTTCTAGCGGGACTGGGTCCTACAATGAGCAGTTCTTC
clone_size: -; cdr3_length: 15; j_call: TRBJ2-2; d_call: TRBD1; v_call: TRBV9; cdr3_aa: CASSSGQGASGELFF; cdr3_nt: TGTGCCAGCAGCTCGGGACAGGGGGCCTCCGGGGAGCTGTTTTTT
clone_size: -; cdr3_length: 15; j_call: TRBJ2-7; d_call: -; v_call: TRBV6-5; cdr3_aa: CASSPTQGYRYEQYF; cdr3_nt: TGTGCCAGCAGCCCAACCCAGGGGTACCGCTACGAGCAGTACTTC
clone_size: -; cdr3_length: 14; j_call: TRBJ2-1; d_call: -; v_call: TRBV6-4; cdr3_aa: CASSDSGAWNEQFF; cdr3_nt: TGTGCCAGCAGTGACTCAGGGGCGTGGAATGAGCAGTTCTTC
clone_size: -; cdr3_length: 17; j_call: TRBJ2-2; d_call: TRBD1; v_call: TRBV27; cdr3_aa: CASSWDRATTNTGELFF; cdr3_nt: TGTGCCAGCAGTTGGGACAGGGCGACAACGAACACCGGGGAGCTGTTTTTT
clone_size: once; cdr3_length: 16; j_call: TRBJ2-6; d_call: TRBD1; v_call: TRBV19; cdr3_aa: CASSITGASGANVLTF; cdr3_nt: TGTGCCAGTAGTATTACAGGGGCCTCTGGGGCCAACGTCCTGACTTTC
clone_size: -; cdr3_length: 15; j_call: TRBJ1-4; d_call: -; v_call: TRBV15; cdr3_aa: CATSRDVGAHEKLFF; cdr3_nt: TGTGCCACCAGCAGAGATGTGGGGGCACATGAAAAACTGTTTTTT
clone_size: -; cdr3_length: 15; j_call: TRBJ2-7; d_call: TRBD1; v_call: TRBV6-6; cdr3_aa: CASSPRGTGPYEQYF; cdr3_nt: TGTGCCAGCAGTCCCAGGGGGACAGGCCCCTACGAGCAGTACTTC
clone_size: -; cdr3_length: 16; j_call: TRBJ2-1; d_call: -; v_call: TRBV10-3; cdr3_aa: CAISEITVSSYNEQFF; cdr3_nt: TGTGCCATCAGTGAGATCACAGTGAGCTCCTACAATGAGCAGTTCTTC
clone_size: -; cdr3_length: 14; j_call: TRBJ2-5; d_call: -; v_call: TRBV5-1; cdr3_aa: CASTSGVLQETQYF; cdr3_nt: TGCGCCAGCACCTCAGGGGTCCTCCAAGAGACCCAGTACTTC
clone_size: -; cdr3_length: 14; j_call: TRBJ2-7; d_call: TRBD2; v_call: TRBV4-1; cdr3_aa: CASSQRSGTYEQYF; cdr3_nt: TGCGCCAGCAGCCAACGTAGCGGGACCTACGAGCAGTACTTC
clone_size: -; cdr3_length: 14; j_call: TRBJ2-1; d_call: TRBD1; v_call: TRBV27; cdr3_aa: CASRSGQYYNEQFF; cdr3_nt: TGTGCCAGCAGATCGGGACAGTACTACAATGAGCAGTTCTTC
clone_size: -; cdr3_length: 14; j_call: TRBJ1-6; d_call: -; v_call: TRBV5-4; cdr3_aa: CASSPGRGESPLHF; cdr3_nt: TGTGCCAGCAGCCCTGGGAGGGGCGAATCACCCCTCCACTTT
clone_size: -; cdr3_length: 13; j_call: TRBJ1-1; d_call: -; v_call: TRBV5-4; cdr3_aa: CASSLVANTEAFF; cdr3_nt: TGTGCCAGCAGCTTGGTAGCGAACACTGAAGCTTTCTTT
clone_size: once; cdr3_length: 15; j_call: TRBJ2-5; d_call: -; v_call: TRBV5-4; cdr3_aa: CASRILGGAGETQYF; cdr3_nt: TGTGCCAGCAGAATACTGGGGGGGGCAGGGGAGACCCAGTACTTC
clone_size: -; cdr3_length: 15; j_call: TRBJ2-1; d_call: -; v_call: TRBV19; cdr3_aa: CASSLNSNSYNEQFF; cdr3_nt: TGTGCCAGCTCCTTAAACAGTAACTCCTACAATGAGCAGTTCTTC
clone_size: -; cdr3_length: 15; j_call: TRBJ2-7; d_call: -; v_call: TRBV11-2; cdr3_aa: CASSLGYRDSYEQYF; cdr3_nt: TGTGCCAGCAGCTTAGGTTACAGGGACTCCTACGAGCAGTACTTC
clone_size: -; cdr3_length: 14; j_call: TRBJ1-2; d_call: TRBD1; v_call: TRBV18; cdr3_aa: CASSPGQGADGYTF; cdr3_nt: TGTGCCAGCTCACCGGGACAGGGGGCTGATGGCTACACCTTC
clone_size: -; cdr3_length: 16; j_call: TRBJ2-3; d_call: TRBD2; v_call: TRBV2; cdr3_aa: CASSERTSGEGDTQYF; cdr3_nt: TGTGCCAGCAGTGAAAGGACTAGCGGAGAGGGAGATACGCAGTATTTT
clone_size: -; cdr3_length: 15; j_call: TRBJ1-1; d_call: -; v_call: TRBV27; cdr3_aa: CASSLGTDGGPEAFF; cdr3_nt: TGTGCCAGCAGTTTAGGAACGGACGGGGGGCCCGAAGCTTTCTTT
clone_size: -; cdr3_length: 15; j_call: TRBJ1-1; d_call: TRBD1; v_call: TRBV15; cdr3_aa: CATSRGDRDVSEAFF; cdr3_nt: TGTGCCACCAGCAGAGGGGACAGGGACGTCTCTGAAGCTTTCTTT
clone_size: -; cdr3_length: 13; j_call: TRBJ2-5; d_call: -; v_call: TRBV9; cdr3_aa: CASSVDGRETQYF; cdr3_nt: TGTGCCAGCAGCGTAGATGGTAGAGAGACCCAGTACTTC
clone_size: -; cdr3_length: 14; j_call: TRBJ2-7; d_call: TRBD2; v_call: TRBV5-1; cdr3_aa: CASSPGGGSREQYF; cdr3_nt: TGCGCCAGCAGCCCCGGGGGGGGATCCCGCGAGCAGTACTTC
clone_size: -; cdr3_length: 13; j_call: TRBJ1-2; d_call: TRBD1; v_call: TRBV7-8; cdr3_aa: CASSLTGKYGYTF; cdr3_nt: TGTGCCAGCAGCTTGACAGGGAAATATGGCTACACCTTC
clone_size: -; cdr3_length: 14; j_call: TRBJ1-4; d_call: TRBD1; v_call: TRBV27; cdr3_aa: CASSAGTGREKLFF; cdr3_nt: TGTGCCAGCAGTGCCGGGACAGGGAGAGAAAAACTGTTTTTT
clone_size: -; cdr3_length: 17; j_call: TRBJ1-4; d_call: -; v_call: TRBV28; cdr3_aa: CASSLSLAGATNEKLFF; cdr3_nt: TGTGCCAGCAGTTTAAGTTTGGCAGGGGCAACTAATGAAAAACTGTTTTTT